The 26 T cell receptor beta chains presented below share a single source sample, sequenced in a study of Graves' ophthalmopathy and Graves' hyperthyroidism. The study amplified TCR beta CDR3 regions using RNA transcripts. Amplification began with first-round RT-PCR using HTBI primers, then second-round multiplex PCR was performed. Each CDR3 protein gets one entry after TCRdb re-called the multiplex PCR reads with MiXCR. The sample lists almost 400,000 distinct CDR3 sequences, around 16% occurring once. The sequencing sample was made of peripheral blood. The receptors were sampled from a woman aged 18-29 years with Graves' ophthalmopathy.

This clonotype was seen repeatedly, ten times or more. The chain is built from TRBV10-3 and TRBJ2-7, with TRBD1 matching over 8 bases. Germline V lookup: CDR1 ENHRY, CDR2 SYGVKD. This CDR3 region has 12 residues. The V gene end was trimmed by 11 bases and the J gene end by 3 bases; junction bases not matched to a gene: 6. The CDR3 protein is CAAADRVYEQYF. The CDR3 DNA follows: TGTGCCGCGGCGGACAGGGTCTACGAGCAGTACTTC.

This clonotype showed up many times. The V gene is TRBV30, the J gene TRBJ2-5; possible D gene TRBD1, 5 bases. This CDR3 has 13 amino acids. CDR1 and CDR2 (germline): GTSNPN, SVGIG (reference sequence). V was trimmed by 2 bases and J by 9 bases, leaving 16 bases between them. The CDR3 sequence: CAWSRAGLSAQYF. CDR3 coding DNA: TGTGCCTGGAGTAGGGCAGGGCTCTCGGCCCAGTACTTC.

This clonotype has at least ten counts. The chain has TRBV19 and TRBJ2-7, with 7 positions matching TRBD1. Germline CDR1 is LNHDA and CDR2 is SQIVND (reference sequence). V lost 5 bases and J lost 6; bases outside the gene matches: 7. The CDR3 runs 13 residues. This chain's CDR3 is CASSAYRGSEQYF. The CDR3 region has the DNA TGTGCCAGTAGTGCCTACAGGGGTAGCGAGCAGTACTTC.

This clonotype was seen many times. The chain is built from TRBV5-1 and TRBJ2-3; no reliable D call. Germline V gene lookup returns CDR1 SGHRS and CDR2 YFSETQ. CDR3 length: 11 amino acids. The V gene lost 0 bases and the J gene lost 14 bases, with 10 bases spanning the gap. The CDR3 spells CASSLGSQGYF. The CDR3 nucleotides are TGCGCCAGCAGCTTGGGGAGTCAAGGGTATTTT.

This clonotype was recorded many times. The gene calls are TRBV12-3 or TRBV12-4 and TRBJ1-2, with D unclear. V lost 3 bases, J lost 4 bases, and 12 bases lay in between. The length of the CDR3 is 14 residues. The CDR3 reads CASSFLGQSYGYTF. CDR3 nucleotides: TGTGCCAGCAGTTTTTTGGGCCAATCCTATGGCTACACCTTC.

The sample holds many counts of this clonotype. This rearrangement joins TRBV20-1 to TRBJ2-7, with D possibly being TRBD1 (6 bases). Germline-derived CDR1 and CDR2 are DFQATT and SNEGSKA (reference sequence). The V end was cut by 6 bases, the J end by 5 bases, with 14 bases between. The CDR3 loop spans 12 amino acids. Here the CDR3 reads CSAVDQGNEQYF. The CDR3 bases are TGCAGTGCCGTCGACCAGGGGAACGAGCAGTACTTC.

The chain is built from TRBV4-2 and TRBJ1-2, with D maybe TRBD1 (5 bases). V shed 5 bases and J shed 2 bases, with 12 bases lying between them. Germline V gene sequence: CDR1 LGHNA, CDR2 YNFKEQ. The CDR3 runs 14 residues. The CDR3 coding sequence is TGTGCCAGCAGCGCTACAGGTTTCAACTATGGCTACACCTTC. It translates to CASSATGFNYGYTF.

This clonotype was recorded many times. The V call is TRBV11-2, the J call TRBJ2-2, with 9 nucleotides matching TRBD1. Germline lookup yields CDR1 SGHAT and CDR2 FQNNGV. V dropped 1 base and J dropped 5; count of bases not matched to a gene: 8. CDR3 size: 17 residues. The CDR3 protein is CASSLGYRGRETGELFF. CDR3 coding DNA: TGTGCCAGCAGCTTAGGATACAGGGGGCGCGAGACCGGGGAGCTGTTTTTT.

Ten or more counts support this clonotype. The rearrangement links TRBV4-3 to TRBJ2-2; 7 bases agree with TRBD2. The J segment lost 0 bases and the V segment lost 4 bases, leaving 8 bases of the junction unmatched. Per the germline V gene, CDR1 is LGHNA and CDR2 is YSLEER. This CDR3 comprises 17 residues. CDR3 in amino acids: CASSRLGAGANTGELFF. The CDR3 DNA reads TGCGCCAGCAGCCGACTGGGTGCGGGAGCGAACACCGGGGAGCTGTTTTTT.

The chain joins TRBV28 to TRBJ1-4; weak D call: TRBD1 (5 bases). CDR1 and CDR2 from the germline V gene are MDHEN and SYDVKM. The CDR3 has 15 residues. The V end lost 5 bases, the J end lost 0 bases, and 10 bases lay between the germline ends. CDR3: CASSAPTATNEKLFF. In DNA form, the CDR3 reads TGTGCCAGCAGTGCCCCGACAGCAACTAATGAAAAACTGTTTTTT.

The V gene is TRBV4-2, the J gene TRBJ2-7, with 7 bases identical to TRBD2. The CDR3 is 14 amino acids. V was pared by 4 bases and J by 3 bases, with 6 bases of the junction left unmatched. The V gene's germline CDR1 is LGHNA and CDR2 YNFKEQ. In DNA, the CDR3 is TGTGCCAGCAGCCCCGGGGAGCGGGGCTACGAGCAGTACTTC. This translates into CASSPGERGYEQYF.

This clonotype was recorded at least ten times. The chain joins TRBV2 to TRBJ2-7; D might be TRBD2 (6 bases). Germline CDR1 is SNHLY and CDR2 is FYNNEI. CDR3 length: 15 amino acids. V was shortened by 9 bases and J by 3 bases, with 21 bases between the two germline ends. The CDR3 reads CASTLAAGPHYEQYF. The CDR3 coding sequence is TGTGCCAGTACCTTAGCGGCTGGACCTCACTACGAGCAGTACTTC. Looking up the rest from reference TRBV2 and TRBJ2-7 gives the full variable domain: EPEVTQTPSHQVTQMGQEVILRCVPISNHLYFYWYRQILGQKVEFLVSFYNNEISEKSEIFDDQFSVERPDGSNFTLKIRSTKLEDSAMYFCASTLAAGPHYEQYFGPGTRLTVT.

At least ten counts were recorded for this clonotype. V and J are TRBV6-2 or TRBV6-3 and TRBJ2-2, with TRBD2 matching over 10 bases. V shed 2 bases and J 5 bases; nucleotides not matched to a gene: 5. CDR1 is MNHEY, CDR2 SVGEGT, per germline. The CDR3 totals 16 residues. The CDR3 is CASSYPSGGVTGELFF. CDR3 nucleotide sequence: TGTGCCAGCAGTTACCCCAGCGGGGGGGTAACCGGGGAGCTGTTTTTT.

This clonotype was recorded at least ten times. This sequence joins TRBV5-1 and TRBJ2-1; 12 bases are a match to TRBD1. Unmatched junction bases numbered 3, after V lost 3 bases and J lost 5 bases. Germline V gene sequence: CDR1 SGHRS, CDR2 YFSETQ. This CDR3 region has 15 residues. The DNA for the CDR3 is TGCGCCAGCAGCTCCGGGACAGGGGGCCACAATGAGCAGTTCTTC. Translation gives CASSSGTGGHNEQFF.

This clonotype was observed many times. The genes are TRBV28 and TRBJ2-7, with 8 bases matching TRBD2. The ends lost 4 bases at V and 4 bases at J; junction bases unmatched: 12. Germline-derived CDR1 and CDR2 are MDHEN and SYDVKM. The CDR3 is 16 amino acids. DNA for the CDR3: TGTGCCAGCAGTTCGGGAAGCGGGAGAGTGCGGTACGAGCAGTACTTC. It encodes CASSSGSGRVRYEQYF.

This clonotype appeared many times. This rearrangement joins TRBV7-3 to TRBJ1-1; D perhaps matches TRBD1 (6 bases). There are 16 residues in the CDR3. Germline values: CDR1 SGHTA, CDR2 FQGTGA. With 5 bases removed from V and 0 bases from J, the gap between germline ends came to 16 bases. The CDR3 region is CASSPFPDRMNTEAFF. The CDR3 nucleotides are TGTGCCAGCAGCCCATTCCCGGACAGAATGAACACTGAAGCTTTCTTT.

This clonotype was picked up one time. V gene TRBV7-9 combines with J gene TRBJ1-1, with no clear D. The CDR3 sequence is 14 residues long. The V gene lost 5 bases and the J gene lost 1 base, with 11 bases spanning the gap. Germline V CDR1 and CDR2: SEHNR, FQNEAQ (reference sequence). CDR3 in amino acids: CASSPREWNTEAFF. The CDR3 DNA follows: TGTGCCAGCAGCCCCCGGGAGTGGAACACTGAAGCTTTCTTT.

This clonotype was recorded at least ten times. V is TRBV29-1 and J is TRBJ1-5, with a weak D call TRBD1 (6 bases). CDR1 is SQVTM, CDR2 ANQGSEA, per germline. The V and J ends lost 7 bases and 9 bases respectively, with 16 bases between them. The CDR3 extends over 12 amino acids. The CDR3 sequence is CSARQVDGPQHF. For the CDR3, the DNA is TGCAGCGCGAGACAGGTCGATGGGCCCCAGCATTTT.

This clonotype was recorded many times. This chain uses TRBV14 with TRBJ2-5; D perhaps matches TRBD2 (5 bases). V was clipped by 1 base and J by 5 bases, with 20 bases between them. CDR3 size: 17 residues. Germline V gene data show CDR1 as SGHDN and CDR2 as FVKESK. This chain's CDR3 is CASSQGVSLEAGETQYF. In DNA, the CDR3 is TGTGCCAGCAGCCAAGGAGTGTCATTGGAGGCGGGCGAGACCCAGTACTTC.

The V and J genes are TRBV7-3 and TRBJ2-7, with no clear D. Between the trimmed V and J ends, which lost 2 bases and 5 bases, there was a span of 10 bases. The CDR3 runs 13 residues. CDR1 is SGHTA and CDR2 is FQGTGA in the germline V gene. The DNA of the CDR3 is TGTGCCAGCAGCTTATATATGGGCCACGAGCAGTACTTC. Translation gives CASSLYMGHEQYF.

This clonotype was seen repeatedly, ten times or more. The V and J genes are TRBV25-1 and TRBJ1-5; 8 bases align to TRBD1. Germline V gives CDR1 MGHDK, CDR2 SYGVNS. V dropped 6 bases and J dropped 2; count of bases not matched to a gene: 3. The CDR3 loop spans 14 amino acids. The CDR3 DNA sequence: TGTGCCAGCAGAGGACAGGGTGGCAATCAGCCCCAGCATTTT. As protein: CASRGQGGNQPQHF. The complete variable domain, with remaining parts taken from reference TRBV25-1 and TRBJ1-5, reads EADIYQTPRYLVIGTGKKITLECSQTMGHDKMYWYQQDPGMELHLIHYSYGVNSTEKGDLSSESTVSRIRTEHFPLTLESARPSHTSQYLCASRGQGGNQPQHFGDGTRLSIL.

This clonotype was observed a few times. The chain carries TRBV19 and TRBJ2-5; D gene unclear. Trimming took 5 bases from V and 5 from J, leaving 15 bases between them. The V gene's germline CDR1 is LNHDA and CDR2 SQIVND (reference sequence). This CDR3 has 14 residues. CDR3 coding DNA: TGTGCCAGTAGTGGTCTCACACACCCGGAGACCCAGTACTTC. This translates into CASSGLTHPETQYF.

At least ten counts were recorded for this clonotype. CDR3 region: CASSYSTGAGDTEAFF. As DNA, the CDR3 is TGTGCCAGCAGTTACAGTACGGGTGCGGGGGACACTGAAGCTTTCTTT. The V call is TRBV6-2 or TRBV6-3, the J call TRBJ1-1; tentatively, D is TRBD1 (5 bases). The CDR3 has 16 residues. V lost 2 bases to trimming and J lost 3 bases, with 16 bases between them. Germline CDR1 MNHEY, CDR2 SVGEGT.

This clonotype showed up many times. The chain employs TRBV19 and TRBJ1-5; D is unclear. CDR1 and CDR2 (germline): LNHDA, SQIVND (reference sequence). The CDR3 is 12 residues long. V lost 10 bases and J 4 bases, leaving 11 bases between the germline ends. CDR3 loop: CATTWGNQPQHF. The CDR3 DNA follows: TGTGCCACCACTTGGGGAAATCAGCCCCAGCATTTT.

This clonotype occurred many times. CDR3 nucleotides: TGTGCCAGCAGTAACCGGGACACCTACAATCAGCCCCAGCATTTT. Protein: CASSNRDTYNQPQHF. The V gene is TRBV6-2 or TRBV6-3, the J gene TRBJ1-5, with D possibly TRBD1 on 6 matching bases. This CDR3 spans 15 amino acids. CDR1 MNHEY and CDR2 SVGEGT come from the germline V gene. Trimming cost V 5 bases and J 3 bases, with 14 bases left between them.

The table lists this clonotype with many counts. This chain links TRBV7-2 with TRBJ2-5; 7 bases align to TRBD2. The CDR3 covers 14 residues. V was pared by 5 bases and J by 3 bases, with 6 bases of the junction left unmatched. CDR1 is SGHTA and CDR2 is FQGNSA in the germline V gene. CDR3 protein: CASSPPGLKETQYF. DNA for the CDR3: TGTGCCAGCAGCCCGCCGGGACTAAAAGAGACCCAGTACTTC. The whole variable domain, filled in from reference TRBV7-2 and TRBJ2-5, reads GAGVSQSPSNKVTEKGKDVELRCDPISGHTALYWYRQSLGQGLEFLIYFQGNSAPDKSGLPSDRFSAERTGGSVSTLTIQRTQQEDSAVYLCASSPPGLKETQYFGPGTRLLVL.